This T cell receptor beta chain emerged from a study of long-term antiretroviral therapy in people with HIV. Germline V lookup: CDR1 LNHDA, CDR2 SQIVND (reference sequence). The CDR3 is 13 residues long. V was shortened by 1 base and J by 3 bases, with 7 bases between the two germline ends. General study results and limits: Dating from about 2004 to 2017, the blood was possibly obtained under older ART regimens.

Assay version v3.0 of immunoSEQ was used, and it was run at survey level. The protocol was immunoSEQ multiplex PCR, while the TCRdb copy is restricted to in-frame clones and leaves out a portion. Of around 20,000 clones in the sample, 76% were seen once. Worth noting for this clone: Antigen specificity is unknown.

This specimen consisted of unsorted PBMCs, obtained 0.5 years before starting antiretroviral therapy. This TCR was recovered from a man between 18 and 35 years old with HIV. V is TRBV19 and J is TRBJ2-7; the D gene is possibly TRBD1 (5 bases). This chain's CDR3 is CASSIATGYEQYF. CDR3 DNA: TGTGCCAGTAGTATAGCAACAGGCTACGAGCAGTACTTC. The entire variable domain, with the rest obtained from reference TRBV19 and TRBJ2-7, is as follows: DGGITQSPKYLFRKEGQNVTLSCEQNLNHDAMYWYRQDPGQGLRLIYYSQIVNDFQKGDIAEGYSVSREKKESFPLTVTSAQKNPTAFYLCASSIATGYEQYFGPGTRLTVT.